The 18 T cell receptor beta chains below come from one sample, sequenced in a study of shared T cell receptors in the human thymus. Libraries were prepared by immunoSEQ multiplex PCR; TCRdb keeps only in-frame clonotypes and omits some of them. The sample lists about 380,000 clones; 85% to 95% were seen once. Material for sequencing was thymocytes. These receptors originate from a human donor.

This rearrangement joins TRBV27 to TRBJ2-1, with TRBD1 as a possible D gene (6 bases). Germline V lookup: CDR1 MNHEY, CDR2 SMNVEV (reference sequence). The ends were cut back, 4 bases at V and 7 bases at J, with 17 bases in the middle. The CDR3 runs to 15 residues. CDR3 loop: CASSYLGSTGNEQFF. DNA for the CDR3: TGTGCCAGCAGTTACTTGGGTAGCACAGGGAATGAGCAGTTCTTC.

This sequence joins TRBV13 and TRBJ2-7; 7 bases map to TRBD1. The ends lost 0 bases at V and 2 bases at J; junction bases unmatched: 10. CDR1 PRHDT and CDR2 FYEKMQ come from the germline V gene (reference sequence). This CDR3 region has 17 residues. The CDR3 DNA sequence: TGTGCCAGCAGCTTAGGAAGTAAAAGGGGGCGCGCCTACGAGCAGTACTTC. It specifies CASSLGSKRGRAYEQYF.

The chain links TRBV6-5 to TRBJ2-5; a weak D match, TRBD2 (5 bases). V lost 6 bases to trimming and J lost 5 bases, with 13 bases between them. The V gene's germline CDR1 is MNHEY and CDR2 SVGAGI. This CDR3 is 13 amino acids long. This CDR3 reads CASSRGLSETQYF. The CDR3 DNA reads as TGTGCCAGCAGCAGAGGACTGTCGGAGACCCAGTACTTC.

The rearrangement links TRBV9 to TRBJ2-3; 11 bases are a match to TRBD2. Germline V gene lookup returns CDR1 SGDLS and CDR2 YYNGEE. The junction had 6 bases not matched to a gene; V was cut back by 4 bases and J by 2 bases. The CDR3 runs 16 residues. The CDR3 nucleotides are TGTGCCAGCAGCACCGGGACTAGCGGACCCACAGATACGCAGTATTTT. Translation gives CASSTGTSGPTDTQYF.

This chain joins TRBV6-6 and TRBJ2-2, with D perhaps matching TRBD1 or TRBD2 (6 bases each). V gave up 2 bases and J gave up 5 bases, with 12 bases separating them. CDR1 and CDR2 from the germline V gene are MNHNY and SVGAGI (reference sequence). This CDR3 is 15 amino acids long. CDR3 in amino acids: CASSYPRRGTGELFF. In DNA, the CDR3 is TGTGCCAGCAGTTACCCTAGGAGGGGGACCGGGGAGCTGTTTTTT.

The chain employs TRBV11-2 and TRBJ2-5; TRBD2 matches at 11 bases. The CDR3 extends over 16 amino acids. V dropped 7 bases and J dropped 0; count of bases not matched to a gene: 7. Germline values: CDR1 SGHAT, CDR2 FQNNGV. The CDR3 DNA follows: TGTGCCAGCAACGACGGACTAGCGGGTAACCAAGAGACCCAGTACTTC. Translated, it gives CASNDGLAGNQETQYF.

This rearrangement joins TRBV21-1 to TRBJ2-7; the D call in the table, TRBD1, was not verified against the DNA. TRBV21-1 is an annotated pseudogene. The CDR3 covers 15 residues. The CDR3 nucleotides are TGTGCCAGCAGGACAGTGGGCAGAGCCTTGGGGGAGCAGTACTTC. Translation gives CASRTVGRALGEQYF.

This chain links TRBV4-2 with TRBJ2-7; D gene uncertain. CDR3 size: 14 residues. Trimming removed 2 bases at V and 3 bases at J, with 11 bases between. The germline CDR1 and CDR2 sequences are LGHNA and YNFKEQ. CDR3 DNA: TGTGCCAGCAGCCAATTGGGAAGGGTCTACGAGCAGTACTTC. It specifies CASSQLGRVYEQYF.

The chain links TRBV7-8 to TRBJ2-7; tentatively, D is TRBD1 (5 bases). V lost 3 bases and J 2 bases, leaving 23 bases between the germline ends. The length of the CDR3 is 18 residues. CDR1 and CDR2 from the germline V gene are SGHVS and FQNEAQ. CDR3 loop: CASSFNPPDREATYEQYF. CDR3 nucleotide sequence: TGTGCCAGCAGCTTTAACCCCCCCGACAGAGAAGCAACCTACGAGCAGTACTTC.

This chain joins TRBV4-2 and TRBJ2-1, with D unresolved. The V gene lost 1 base and the J gene lost 5 bases, with 18 bases spanning the gap. Germline V gene lookup returns CDR1 LGHNA and CDR2 YNFKEQ. This CDR3 spans 17 amino acids. The CDR3 bases are TGTGCCAGCAGCCAAGTTTTTCTCCTGGTCCGGGACAATGAGCAGTTCTTC. This codes for CASSQVFLLVRDNEQFF.

J is TRBJ1-2 and V is TRBV6-1; 7 bases agree with TRBD1. J lost 0 bases, V lost 5 bases, and 3 bases had no gene match. CDR3 length: 14 amino acids. Germline CDR1 MNHNS, CDR2 SASEGT. The CDR3 sequence: CASSKQGTNYGYTF. The CDR3 nucleotides are TGTGCCAGCAGTAAACAGGGGACTAACTATGGCTACACCTTC.

The genes are TRBV18 and TRBJ1-3; D is unresolved. V was trimmed by 1 base and J by 8 bases, leaving 9 bases between them. Looked up from germline, CDR1 is KGHSH and CDR2 is LQKENI. CDR3 length: 13 amino acids. DNA of the CDR3: TGTGCCAGCTCACCACAGGGTTCGGACACCATATATTTT. Translating it yields CASSPQGSDTIYF.

The chain carries TRBV5-1 and TRBJ1-2; no firm D call. This CDR3 region has 17 residues. The V gene's germline CDR1 is SGHRS and CDR2 YFSETQ. Trimming took 4 bases from V and 8 from J, leaving 27 bases between them. The CDR3 protein is CASSLDSGSDALGGYTF. The CDR3 DNA sequence: TGCGCCAGCAGCCTGGATAGCGGGTCGGACGCACTGGGGGGCTACACCTTC.

This chain uses TRBV6-1 with TRBJ2-1; no clear D. V was shortened by 4 bases and J by 12 bases, with 10 bases between the two germline ends. Germline CDR1 reads MNHNS; CDR2 reads SASEGT. The CDR3 is 11 amino acids. This chain's CDR3 is CASSAVAGQFF. CDR3 coding DNA: TGTGCCAGCAGTGCAGTAGCTGGGCAGTTCTTC.

The rearrangement joins TRBV5-1 to TRBJ1-1; 8 nucleotides agree with TRBD1. J gave up 13 bases and V 4 bases, and 21 bases lay outside the gene matches. This CDR3 contains 16 residues. Germline V gene sequence: CDR1 SGHRS, CDR2 YFSETQ. Written as DNA, the CDR3 is TGCGCCAGCAGCCACCGCGGGACAGGAAGAACCCGCTGGGGTTTCTTT. This sequence encodes CASSHRGTGRTRWGFF.

V is TRBV27 and J is TRBJ2-1; TRBD2 matches at 7 bases. The CDR3 is made up of 15 amino acids. Losses at the gene ends were 3 bases for V and 4 bases for J; bases not matched to a gene: 6. Germline CDR1 and CDR2: MNHEY and SMNVEV (reference sequence). The CDR3 bases are TGTGCCAGCAGTTTGGGGGGGGACTATTACAATGAGCAGTTCTTC. As protein: CASSLGGDYYNEQFF.

This rearrangement joins TRBV13 to TRBJ2-7; 7 positions agree with TRBD2. The length of the CDR3 is 18 residues. Germline V CDR1 and CDR2: PRHDT, FYEKMQ (reference sequence). J gave up 1 base and V 5 bases, and 17 bases lay outside the gene matches. The DNA for the CDR3 is TGTGCCAGCAGCCAACTTGTGGCAGCGGGACGCCCTTCCTACGAGCAGTACTTC. Encoded protein: CASSQLVAAGRPSYEQYF.

This clone is a singleton in its sample. The chain carries TRBV9 and TRBJ2-2; TRBD2 agrees at 13 bases. Germline V gene data show CDR1 as SGDLS and CDR2 as YYNGEE. The CDR3 is 19 residues long. The V gene end was trimmed by 1 base and the J gene end by 0 bases; junction bases not matched to a gene: 6. CDR3 nucleotides: TGTGCCAGCAGCGTACTCCCAACTAGCGGGAGGGCGAACACCGGGGAGCTGTTTTTT. It translates to CASSVLPTSGRANTGELFF.